A single T cell receptor beta chain is shown here with its context. The sample is drawn from a study of blood T cell repertoires in COVID-19. Germline V gene lookup returns CDR1 LNHDA and CDR2 SQIVND (reference sequence). This CDR3 is 14 amino acids long. The V segment lost 3 bases and the J segment 3 bases; nucleotides outside the gene matches: 2. Assay: immunoSEQ multiplex PCR; the TCRdb copy retains only in-frame clones and omits some. The sample lists 190,000 or so clones, approximately 87% occurring once. V is TRBV19 and J is TRBJ2-3; 8 nucleotides match TRBD1. The TCR comes from a man aged 40-55 years with active or convalescent COVID-19. Sequenced material: peripheral blood. CDR3 DNA sequence: TGTGCCAGTAGTATTTACAGGGGGACAGATACGCAGTATTTT. Amino acids: CASSIYRGTDTQYF.